Following are 30 T cell receptor beta chains from one sample sequenced in a study of a mutant IDH1 vaccine in newly diagnosed glioma. Measured with immunoSEQ multiplex PCR; TCRdb has only the in-frame clones, and not every one. The sample records about 55,000 clones, about 85% being singletons. These receptors' antigens are unknown. Time point specified: week 35, safety follow-up. The content of each vaccine dose was 300 ug of mutant IDH1 20-mer peptide, and topical imiquimod accompanied it. The sample consisted of PBMCs, taken from a glioma patient whose treatment included an IDH1 peptide vaccine. All receptors derive from a woman younger than 30 with glioma.

The chain links TRBV15 to TRBJ2-7; D ambiguous. V shed 0 bases and J shed 5 bases, with 14 bases lying between them. The CDR3 runs to 15 residues. CDR1 is LNHNV and CDR2 is YYDKDF in the germline V gene (reference sequence). CDR3 nucleotide sequence: TGTGCCACCAGCAGAGATCGGGCCCCATTGAACGAGCAGTACTTC. Encoded protein: CATSRDRAPLNEQYF.

This clone showed up just once. The chain is built from TRBV7-2 and TRBJ1-5; weak D call: TRBD1 (6 bases). The CDR3 length is 16 residues. Trimming removed 2 bases from V and 6 bases from J, with 17 bases in between. Germline assignment: CDR1 SGHTA and CDR2 FQGNSA. The CDR3 sequence is CASSLWRAEGVQPQHF. CDR3 DNA: TGTGCCAGCAGCTTATGGAGGGCCGAGGGGGTTCAGCCCCAGCATTTT.

The chain carries TRBV6-6 and TRBJ1-1; D possibly corresponds to TRBD1 (6 bases). From germline, CDR1 is MNHNY and CDR2 SVGAGI (reference sequence). The CDR3 totals 15 residues. V lost 4 bases and J lost 3, with 15 bases in between. The CDR3 here is CASSLTGSGDTEAFF. The DNA for the CDR3 is TGTGCCAGCAGTTTAACAGGGAGTGGGGACACTGAAGCTTTCTTT.

The V call is TRBV20-1, the J call TRBJ2-1; D ambiguous. Trimming removed 2 bases from V and 10 bases from J, with 9 bases in between. CDR1 DFQATT and CDR2 SNEGSKA come from the germline V gene (reference sequence). The CDR3 contains 11 residues. This chain's CDR3 is CSARKGSEQFF. The CDR3 nucleotides are TGCAGTGCTAGAAAGGGAAGCGAGCAGTTCTTC.

The J gene is TRBJ2-3, the V gene TRBV27; D is uncertain. Germline lookup yields CDR1 MNHEY and CDR2 SMNVEV (reference sequence). There are 15 residues in the CDR3. Trimming removed 4 bases from V and 2 bases from J, with 13 bases in between. The CDR3 protein is CASSSQESHTDTQYF. In nucleotides, the CDR3 is TGTGCCAGCAGTTCCCAGGAGAGTCACACAGATACGCAGTATTTT.

CDR3 residues: CASSLDPNMNTEAFF. DNA of the CDR3: TGTGCCAGCAGCTTGGATCCGAACATGAACACTGAAGCTTTCTTT. The rearrangement uses TRBV5-5 and TRBJ1-1; D not certain. The CDR3 has 15 residues. Germline CDR1 is SGHKS and CDR2 is YYEKEE (reference sequence). With 0 bases removed from V and 0 bases from J, the gap between germline ends came to 9 bases.

The gene calls are TRBV19 and TRBJ2-3; D may be TRBD1 or TRBD2 (6 bases each). From germline, CDR1 is LNHDA and CDR2 SQIVND (reference sequence). The V end was cut by 7 bases, the J end by 2 bases, with 13 bases between. The CDR3 is 14 amino acids. CDR3 bases: TGTGCCAGTAAGGGGGGTCTATCCACAGATACGCAGTATTTT. Its translation: CASKGGLSTDTQYF. The complete variable domain, with remaining parts taken from reference TRBV19 and TRBJ2-3, reads DGGITQSPKYLFRKEGQNVTLSCEQNLNHDAMYWYRQDPGQGLRLIYYSQIVNDFQKGDIAEGYSVSREKKESFPLTVTSAQKNPTAFYLCASKGGLSTDTQYFGPGTRLTVL.

A few counts support this clone. The CDR3 here is CASSKGGNQPQHF. CDR3 nucleotide sequence: TGTGCCAGCAGTAAGGGTGGCAATCAGCCCCAGCATTTT. The chain recombines TRBV27 with TRBJ1-5; D is unresolved. The CDR3 is made up of 13 amino acids. Trimming stripped 5 bases from V and 2 bases from J, with 7 bases between. Germline CDR1 reads MNHEY; CDR2 reads SMNVEV (reference sequence).

The rearrangement joins TRBV10-3 to TRBJ2-2, with a tentative D call TRBD1 (5 bases). The V gene's germline CDR1 is ENHRY and CDR2 SYGVKD. The CDR3 consists of 14 residues. Trimming took 4 bases from V and 3 from J, leaving 9 bases between them. Here the CDR3 reads CAISGQGYTGELFF. The CDR3 coding sequence is TGTGCCATCAGTGGGCAGGGCTACACCGGGGAGCTGTTTTTT.

The chain is built from TRBV4-1 and TRBJ2-7; D ambiguous. V lost 1 base and J 2 bases, leaving 12 bases between the germline ends. CDR3 length: 15 amino acids. Germline loops: CDR1 MGHRA, CDR2 YSYEKL. CDR3 DNA: TGCGCCAGCAGCCAAGTTACCCTTTCCGCCTACGAGCAGTACTTC. Amino acid sequence: CASSQVTLSAYEQYF.

The V call is TRBV28, the J call TRBJ2-3, with a weak D call TRBD2 (6 bases). CDR3 size: 14 residues. Germline V gene lookup returns CDR1 MDHEN and CDR2 SYDVKM. Trimming shortened V by 4 bases and J by 1 base, and 9 bases separated the two germline ends. CDR3 sequence: CASSYGGGTDTQYF. In nucleotides, the CDR3 is TGTGCCAGCAGTTACGGGGGAGGCACAGATACGCAGTATTTT. Looking up the rest from reference TRBV28 and TRBJ2-3 gives the full variable domain: DVKVTQSSRYLVKRTGEKVFLECVQDMDHENMFWYRQDPGLGLRLIYFSYDVKMKEKGDIPEGYSVSREKKERFSLILESASTNQTSMYLCASSYGGGTDTQYFGPGTRLTVL.

This sequence joins TRBV25-1 and TRBJ2-3; D not resolved. This CDR3 comprises 15 residues. Trimming removed 2 bases from V and 0 bases from J, with 9 bases in between. The V gene's germline CDR1 is MGHDK and CDR2 SYGVNS. The DNA for the CDR3 is TGTGCCAGCAGTGAAAGTTTAGGGAGCACAGATACGCAGTATTTT. This encodes CASSESLGSTDTQYF.

V gene TRBV11-3 combines with J gene TRBJ2-2; no clear D gene. From germline, CDR1 is SGHNT and CDR2 YENEEA. V was clipped by 5 bases and J by 9 bases, with 19 bases between them. The CDR3 consists of 15 residues. The CDR3 spells CASSPIDQAPRELFF. As DNA, the CDR3 is TGTGCCAGCAGCCCCATAGACCAGGCCCCCCGGGAGCTGTTTTTT.

This chain connects TRBV9 to TRBJ1-2; no definite D call. CDR3 size: 16 residues. Trimming removed 0 bases at V and 0 bases at J, with 12 bases between. The germline V gene encodes CDR1 SGDLS and CDR2 YYNGEE. The CDR3 loop reads CASSVGVISSNYGYTF. The CDR3 nucleotides are TGTGCCAGCAGCGTAGGGGTGATCAGCTCTAACTATGGCTACACCTTC.

The chain recombines TRBV25-1 with TRBJ2-5; D is unresolved. The CDR3 has 13 amino acids. Trimming took off 4 bases at V and 3 bases at J, with 9 bases between the two ends. Germline CDR1 and CDR2: MGHDK and SYGVNS. CDR3 in DNA: TGTGCCAGCAGTGGAACAGTCAAAGAGACCCAGTACTTC. Encoded protein: CASSGTVKETQYF.

The rearrangement links TRBV6-5 to TRBJ2-1; 8 positions agree with TRBD2. Trimming cost V 4 bases and J 3 bases; bases outside gene matches: 5. The length of the CDR3 is 15 residues. Germline loops: CDR1 MNHEY, CDR2 SVGAGI. The chain's CDR3 is CASSLTGGVYNEQFF. The CDR3 nucleotides are TGTGCCAGCAGTTTGACGGGAGGGGTCTACAATGAGCAGTTCTTC.

This rearrangement joins TRBV9 to TRBJ2-6; a weak D match, TRBD2 (5 bases). The CDR3 is made up of 13 amino acids. Trimming removed 6 bases from V and 2 bases from J, with 6 bases in between. Germline CDR1 and CDR2: SGDLS and YYNGEE. The CDR3 protein is CASTGAGANVLTF. The CDR3 DNA is TGTGCCAGCACCGGGGCTGGGGCCAACGTCCTGACTTTC. Filled out from reference TRBV9 and TRBJ2-6, the complete variable domain reads DSGVTQTPKHLITATGQRVTLRCSPRSGDLSVYWYQQSLDQGLQFLIQYYNGEERAKGNILERFSAQQFPDLHSELNLSSLELGDSALYFCASTGAGANVLTFGAGSRLTVL.

This chain links TRBV27 with TRBJ2-2; 13 bases are a match to TRBD2. Germline values: CDR1 MNHEY, CDR2 SMNVEV (reference sequence). The CDR3 contains 15 residues. Trimming cost V 6 bases and J 6 bases; bases outside gene matches: 4. The chain's CDR3 is CASRLAGGFAGELFF. CDR3 nucleotides: TGTGCCAGCAGACTAGCGGGGGGGTTCGCCGGGGAGCTGTTTTTT.

This chain joins TRBV6-6 and TRBJ2-5; D is undetermined. The CDR3 length is 12 residues. The V gene's germline CDR1 is MNHNY and CDR2 SVGAGI (reference sequence). The V end lost 6 bases, the J end lost 4 bases, and 9 bases lay between the germline ends. CDR3: CASSLLGETQYF. As DNA, the CDR3 is TGTGCCAGCAGCCTCTTAGGAGAGACCCAGTACTTC.

This clone was counted once. The chain uses TRBV7-2 and TRBJ2-7; the match to TRBD1 covers 8 bases. Trimming at V came to 1 base and at J to 1 base, leaving 9 bases not matched to a gene. The CDR3 covers 17 residues. Germline CDR1 SGHTA, CDR2 FQGNSA. For the CDR3, the DNA is TGTGCCAGCAGCTTAGAAAGTTCGGGACAGGTATCCTACGAGCAGTACTTC. Translated, it gives CASSLESSGQVSYEQYF.

This clone was seen only once. The chain employs TRBV19 and TRBJ1-1; D is ambiguous. V was pared by 1 base and J by 4 bases, with 10 bases between. CDR1 is LNHDA, CDR2 SQIVND, per germline (reference sequence). CDR3 length: 14 amino acids. CDR3 bases: TGTGCCAGTAGTATAGTCGGTGGGAGCACTGAAGCTTTCTTT. Its translation: CASSIVGGSTEAFF.

This chain joins TRBV5-6 and TRBJ1-2; TRBD1 matches at 12 bases. CDR1 is SGHDT, CDR2 YYEEEE, per germline. V trimming: 3 bases; J trimming: 4 bases; junction bases outside the gene matches: 7. The CDR3 is 16 residues long. CDR3 nucleotides: TGTGCCAGCAGCTCTCCGGGACAGGGGGCAGGCTATGGCTACACCTTC. Residues: CASSSPGQGAGYGYTF. Looking up the rest from reference TRBV5-6 and TRBJ1-2 gives the full variable domain: DAGVTQSPTHLIKTRGQQVTLRCSPKSGHDTVSWYQQALGQGPQFIFQYYEEEERQRGNFPDRFSGHQFPNYSSELNVNALLLGDSALYLCASSSPGQGAGYGYTFGSGTRLTVV.

The rearrangement links TRBV6-5 to TRBJ1-1; perhaps TRBD1 as D (6 bases). The V and J ends lost 3 bases and 0 bases respectively, with 11 bases between them. The V gene's germline CDR1 is MNHEY and CDR2 SVGAGI. There are 15 residues in the CDR3. The CDR3 region is CASSYSRGLNTEAFF. The CDR3 coding sequence is TGTGCCAGCAGTTATTCGCGGGGGCTGAACACTGAAGCTTTCTTT.

The CDR3 nucleotides read TGCAGCGTCCAGGGGGGATCCACTGAAGCTTTCTTT. It translates to CSVQGGSTEAFF. The gene calls are TRBV29-1 and TRBJ1-1, with 7 bases fitting TRBD1. With V trimmed by 6 bases and J by 4 bases, 5 bases remained unmatched. Germline V gives CDR1 SQVTM, CDR2 ANQGSEA. There are 12 residues in the CDR3.

The rearrangement uses TRBV9 and TRBJ2-1; 7 bases match TRBD2. This CDR3 is 15 amino acids long. Germline-derived CDR1 and CDR2 are SGDLS and YYNGEE. Losses at the gene ends were 3 bases for V and 8 bases for J; bases not matched to a gene: 11. As DNA, the CDR3 is TGTGCCAGCAGCGGATTGGGACTATGGGTGGATGAGCAGTTCTTC. Translated: CASSGLGLWVDEQFF. Based on the CDR3 plus reference TRBV9 and TRBJ2-1, the full variable domain is DSGVTQTPKHLITATGQRVTLRCSPRSGDLSVYWYQQSLDQGLQFLIQYYNGEERAKGNILERFSAQQFPDLHSELNLSSLELGDSALYFCASSGLGLWVDEQFFGPGTRLTVL.

The V gene is TRBV18, the J gene TRBJ2-2; TRBD2 matches 10 bases. The germline CDR1 and CDR2 sequences are KGHSH and LQKENI. The junction had 6 bases not matched to a gene; V was cut back by 4 bases and J by 4 bases. This CDR3 is built from 16 residues. CDR3 in amino acids: CASSLPAGGPTGELFF. The CDR3 coding sequence is TGTGCCAGCTCACTACCAGCGGGAGGGCCCACCGGGGAGCTGTTTTTT.

The V call is TRBV2, the J call TRBJ2-5; 9 positions match TRBD1. The V gene end was trimmed by 4 bases and the J gene end by 7 bases; junction bases not matched to a gene: 10. The germline V gene encodes CDR1 SNHLY and CDR2 FYNNEI. The CDR3 sequence is 15 residues long. CDR3 protein: CASSGGWDRARTQYF. Here the CDR3 DNA reads TGTGCCAGCAGTGGGGGCTGGGACAGGGCTCGGACCCAGTACTTC.

The chain combines TRBV2 with TRBJ1-1, with D maybe TRBD1 (5 bases). In germline, CDR1 is SNHLY, CDR2 FYNNEI. The CDR3 runs 16 residues. The V end lost 1 base, the J end lost 2 bases, and 14 bases lay between the germline ends. In DNA, the CDR3 is TGTGCCAGCAGTGAAGGGGGCTCCGGGGAAAACACTGAAGCTTTCTTT. Protein: CASSEGGSGENTEAFF. Filled out from reference TRBV2 and TRBJ1-1, the complete variable domain reads EPEVTQTPSHQVTQMGQEVILRCVPISNHLYFYWYRQILGQKVEFLVSFYNNEISEKSEIFDDQFSVERPDGSNFTLKIRSTKLEDSAMYFCASSEGGSGENTEAFFGQGTRLTVV.

The gene calls are TRBV2 and TRBJ2-5, with D hard to call. The CDR3 length is 14 residues. From germline, CDR1 is SNHLY and CDR2 FYNNEI. V was pared by 8 bases and J by 5 bases, with 18 bases between. In DNA, the CDR3 is TGTGCCAGCCAGACTCCATTGGGTGGGGAGACCCAGTACTTC. Encoded protein: CASQTPLGGETQYF.

The V and J genes are TRBV5-1 and TRBJ2-5; D uncertain. Germline CDR1 is SGHRS and CDR2 is YFSETQ. V lost 10 bases to trimming and J lost 1 base, with 17 bases between them. This CDR3 has 14 amino acids. The CDR3 DNA follows: TGCGCCTCCTATTCGGGTCAGTCCCAAGAGACCCAGTACTTC. Translated: CASYSGQSQETQYF.